The 23 T cell receptor beta chains below come from one sample, sequenced in a study of T cell responses to AZD1222 COVID-19 vaccine (dated by TCRdb to about 2021). In the paper's terms, the time point label means: about 28 days (+/-7) after the second vaccine dose. The library was generated by the immunoSEQ multiplex PCR assay. TCRdb took over this immuneACCESS table, retaining in-frame rearrangements with V and J assigned. Such tables are incomplete; in checked studies, under half of the missing clones stem from an unresolved V gene, and the remainder is unexplained. This sample comprises fewer than 120,000 clones, roughly 90% of them detected only once. The top ten hold around 15% of the sample. Sequencing used peripheral blood, obtained 28 days after the second AZD1222 dose. These receptor sequences come from an adult who received the AZD1222 COVID-19 vaccine.

V gene TRBV7-2 combines with J gene TRBJ2-1, with 8 bases identical to TRBD2. The CDR3 loop spans 17 amino acids. CDR1 is SGHTA, CDR2 FQGNSA, per germline. V gave up 0 bases and J gave up 5 bases; unmatched junction bases: 9. This chain's CDR3 is CASSLAFQTSGHNEQFF. The CDR3 DNA is TGTGCCAGCAGCTTAGCGTTTCAAACTAGCGGTCACAATGAGCAGTTCTTC.

The rearrangement joins TRBV6-1 to TRBJ1-2; TRBD1 aligns across 9 bases. Germline CDR1 and CDR2: MNHNS and SASEGT. J was trimmed by 6 bases and V by 0 bases; bases with no gene match: 2. This CDR3 region has 14 residues. CDR3 nucleotide sequence: TGTGCCAGCAGTGAAGCCTGGACAGGGGATGGCTACACCTTC. It codes for CASSEAWTGDGYTF.

The V and J genes are TRBV30 and TRBJ2-3, with no clear D. The CDR3 contains 14 residues. Trimming left V 5 bases short and J 5 bases short, with 17 bases between. Germline CDR1 and CDR2: GTSNPN and SVGIG (reference sequence). CDR3 coding DNA: TGTGCCTGGTCTCCGGTGAGTCGTGGAGATACGCAGTATTTT. It encodes CAWSPVSRGDTQYF.

The chain recombines TRBV5-4 with TRBJ1-1; D ambiguous. V was shortened by 5 bases and J by 14 bases, with 16 bases between the two germline ends. Germline V gene lookup returns CDR1 SGHNT and CDR2 YYREEE (reference sequence). The CDR3 has 11 residues. CDR3 protein: CASRFGRVEFF. The CDR3 DNA is TGTGCCAGCAGGTTCGGCCGGGTAGAGTTCTTT.

The chain couples TRBV27 to TRBJ1-6, with a tentative D call TRBD1 (5 bases). V shed 0 bases and J shed 9 bases, with 15 bases lying between them. This CDR3 comprises 16 residues. From germline, CDR1 is MNHEY and CDR2 SMNVEV (reference sequence). The CDR3 DNA reads as TGTGCCAGCAGTTTATCGGCGGGGGTCCGACGTTCACCCCTCCACTTT. Translated, it gives CASSLSAGVRRSPLHF.

The chain uses TRBV19 and TRBJ2-7; 8 positions match TRBD1. The J segment lost 4 bases and the V segment lost 7 bases, leaving 6 bases of the junction unmatched. This CDR3 is 13 amino acids long. Germline V gene lookup returns CDR1 LNHDA and CDR2 SQIVND (reference sequence). The DNA for the CDR3 is TGTGCCAGTATGGGCAGGGGGCTTTACGAGCAGTACTTC. Translated: CASMGRGLYEQYF.

The chain links TRBV7-6 to TRBJ2-2; 7 bases map to TRBD2. Trimming at V came to 3 bases and at J to 2 bases, leaving 18 bases not matched to a gene. The CDR3 is made up of 20 amino acids. The germline V gene has CDR1 SGHVS and CDR2 FNYEAQ. The CDR3 region is CASSFRGFAGDITNTGELFF. The CDR3 region has the DNA TGTGCCAGCAGCTTTAGGGGCTTCGCGGGAGATATAACAAACACCGGGGAGCTGTTTTTT.

This chain uses TRBV5-1 with TRBJ2-5, with D perhaps TRBD2 (6 bases). V was clipped by 5 bases and J by 5 bases, with 13 bases between them. The CDR3 is 13 amino acids. The germline V gene encodes CDR1 SGHRS and CDR2 YFSETQ. The CDR3 nucleotides are TGCGCCAGCAGATTCGGTGGGGGGGAGACCCAGTACTTC. Its translation: CASRFGGGETQYF.

The V and J genes are TRBV2 and TRBJ1-2; D possibly corresponds to TRBD1 (5 bases). The V gene lost 1 base and the J gene lost 5 bases, with 8 bases spanning the gap. The length of the CDR3 is 13 residues. Per germline, CDR1 SNHLY and CDR2 FYNNEI. The CDR3 reads CASSEGGEYGYTF. Here the CDR3 DNA reads TGTGCCAGCAGTGAAGGAGGGGAGTATGGCTACACCTTC.

V and J are TRBV6-2 or TRBV6-3 and TRBJ2-7, with D possibly matching TRBD2 (6 bases). Between the trimmed V and J ends, which lost 0 bases and 6 bases, there was a span of 12 bases. Germline V gene sequence: CDR1 MNHEY, CDR2 SVGEGT. This CDR3 spans 14 amino acids. Here the CDR3 DNA reads TGTGCCAGCAGTTACTCGCCGACTAGAAGCGAGCAGTACTTC. Translation gives CASSYSPTRSEQYF.

The rearrangement links TRBV6-5 to TRBJ2-4, with TRBD1 matching 9 bases. V trimming: 4 bases; J trimming: 8 bases; junction bases outside the gene matches: 9. The CDR3 is 15 amino acids. Germline V gene data show CDR1 as MNHEY and CDR2 as SVGAGI. The CDR3 is CASSSTGTGSYIQYF. The CDR3 DNA follows: TGTGCCAGCAGTTCCACCGGGACAGGGAGCTACATTCAGTACTTC.

The J gene is TRBJ2-2, the V gene TRBV7-9; D possibly corresponds to TRBD1 (6 bases). From germline, CDR1 is SEHNR and CDR2 FQNEAQ (reference sequence). Between the trimmed V and J ends, which lost 3 bases and 7 bases, there was a span of 15 bases. The CDR3 has 15 residues. CDR3 bases: TGTGCCAGCAGCTTGGCCACAGGGTCCAGCGGGGAGCTGTTTTTT. The encoded protein is CASSLATGSSGELFF.

The chain employs TRBV11-3 and TRBJ2-4; D is tentatively TRBD1 or TRBD2 (6 bases each). CDR3 length: 18 residues. The V end lost 0 bases, the J end lost 3 bases, and 18 bases lay between the germline ends. The V gene's germline CDR1 is SGHNT and CDR2 YENEEA. The CDR3 loop is CASSLDQGGSVVKNIQYF. CDR3 DNA: TGTGCCAGCAGCTTAGATCAAGGGGGGTCAGTGGTCAAAAACATTCAGTACTTC. Supplemented by reference TRBV11-3 and TRBJ2-4, the full variable domain reads EAGVVQSPRYKIIEKKQPVAFWCNPISGHNTLYWYLQNLGQGPELLIRYENEEAVDDSQLPKDRFSAERLKGVDSTLKIQPAELGDSAVYLCASSLDQGGSVVKNIQYFGAGTRLSVL.

The chain has TRBV3-1 (or the pseudogene TRBV3-2) and TRBJ1-2; 7 bases match TRBD1. CDR3 length: 14 residues. Trimming at V came to 2 bases and at J to 7 bases, leaving 7 bases not matched to a gene. In germline, CDR1 is LGHDT, CDR2 YNNKEL (reference sequence). CDR3 sequence reads: CASSQLGTVSGYTF. The CDR3 DNA is TGTGCCAGCAGCCAACTAGGGACAGTTTCTGGCTACACCTTC.

As to this clone: The same CDR3 arises from other DNA sequences in this sample as well. V usage is TRBV2 and J usage is TRBJ1-1, with D perhaps matching TRBD1 (6 bases). V was shortened by 0 bases and J by 5 bases, with 10 bases between the two germline ends. The germline CDR1 and CDR2 sequences are SNHLY and FYNNEI. The CDR3 has 14 residues. The CDR3 is CASSEALGGTEAFF. The CDR3 nucleotides are TGTGCCAGCAGTGAAGCCTTAGGGGGGACTGAAGCTTTCTTT.

This clone was seen a single time. The rearrangement links TRBV6-5 to TRBJ2-5; tentatively, D is TRBD1 (6 bases). The CDR3 loop spans 14 amino acids. Germline loops: CDR1 MNHEY, CDR2 SVGAGI. Between the trimmed V and J ends, which lost 5 bases and 7 bases, there was a span of 17 bases. The CDR3 reads CASSRDNSVGTQYF. CDR3 bases: TGTGCCAGCAGTAGGGACAACTCGGTGGGGACCCAGTACTTC.

The V gene is TRBV5-4, the J gene TRBJ2-1; 8 bases line up with TRBD2. The V gene end was trimmed by 3 bases and the J gene end by 6 bases; junction bases not matched to a gene: 8. Germline CDR1 and CDR2: SGHNT and YYREEE (reference sequence). The CDR3 totals 15 residues. CDR3 sequence reads: CASSWAAGGLNEQFF. Written as DNA, the CDR3 is TGTGCCAGCAGCTGGGCTGCGGGAGGACTCAATGAGCAGTTCTTC.

This sequence joins TRBV5-1 and TRBJ1-2; 7 bases align to TRBD1. This CDR3 has 13 residues. CDR1 is SGHRS, CDR2 YFSETQ, per germline. V was clipped by 4 bases and J by 8 bases; unmatched bases: 8. CDR3 nucleotides: TGCGCCAGCAGCGTAAAGACAGGGTCCGGCTACACCTTC. Translating it yields CASSVKTGSGYTF. The full variable domain, in which reference TRBV5-1 and TRBJ1-2 provide the parts outside the CDR3, is KAGVTQTPRYLIKTRGQQVTLSCSPISGHRSVSWYQQTPGQGLQFLFEYFSETQRNKGNFPGRFSGRQFSNSRSEMNVSTLELGDSALYLCASSVKTGSGYTFGSGTRLTVV.

This clone showed up just once. The V and J genes are TRBV12-3 or TRBV12-4 and TRBJ2-5; D is possibly TRBD2 (5 bases). The CDR3 consists of 12 residues. Trimming removed 3 bases at V and 5 bases at J, with 7 bases between. The DNA for the CDR3 is TGTGCCAGCAGTTTGAGAGGGGAGACCCAGTACTTC. As protein: CASSLRGETQYF.

In nucleotides, the CDR3 is TGTGCCAGCAGCGAGGGGGACAGGGCCTCTGGAAACACCATATATTTT. Amino acids: CASSEGDRASGNTIYF. The chain has TRBV21-1 and TRBJ1-3; TRBD1 reflects the table's D call only, with no check against the DNA. TRBV21-1 is designated a pseudogene. The CDR3 covers 16 residues.

J is TRBJ2-3 and V is TRBV28; D gene uncertain. There are 14 residues in the CDR3. The V and J ends lost 2 bases and 2 bases respectively, with 8 bases between them. CDR1 is MDHEN and CDR2 is SYDVKM in the germline V gene. The CDR3 protein is CASSLADHTDTQYF. The CDR3 region has the DNA TGTGCCAGCAGTTTAGCGGACCACACAGATACGCAGTATTTT. The variable domain in full, with the rest retrieved from reference TRBV28 and TRBJ2-3, is DVKVTQSSRYLVKRTGEKVFLECVQDMDHENMFWYRQDPGLGLRLIYFSYDVKMKEKGDIPEGYSVSREKKERFSLILESASTNQTSMYLCASSLADHTDTQYFGPGTRLTVL.

The chain combines TRBV19 with TRBJ2-3; D perhaps matches TRBD2 (5 bases). The germline V gene has CDR1 LNHDA and CDR2 SQIVND (reference sequence). Trimming took 4 bases from V and 1 from J, leaving 27 bases between them. CDR3 length: 20 amino acids. The CDR3 DNA is TGTGCCAGTAGTACAGTACTAATACCACTAGACCCGAAACGCACAGATACGCAGTATTTT. Amino acids: CASSTVLIPLDPKRTDTQYF.

CDR3 nucleotides: TGTGCCGCCAGGGGACAGGGAGAGACCCAGTACTTC. It specifies CAARGQGETQYF. The V and J genes are TRBV7-9 and TRBJ2-5, with 9 bases lining up with TRBD1. This CDR3 has 12 amino acids. CDR1 is SEHNR and CDR2 is FQNEAQ in the germline V gene (reference sequence). V was clipped by 11 bases and J by 4 bases; unmatched bases: 5.